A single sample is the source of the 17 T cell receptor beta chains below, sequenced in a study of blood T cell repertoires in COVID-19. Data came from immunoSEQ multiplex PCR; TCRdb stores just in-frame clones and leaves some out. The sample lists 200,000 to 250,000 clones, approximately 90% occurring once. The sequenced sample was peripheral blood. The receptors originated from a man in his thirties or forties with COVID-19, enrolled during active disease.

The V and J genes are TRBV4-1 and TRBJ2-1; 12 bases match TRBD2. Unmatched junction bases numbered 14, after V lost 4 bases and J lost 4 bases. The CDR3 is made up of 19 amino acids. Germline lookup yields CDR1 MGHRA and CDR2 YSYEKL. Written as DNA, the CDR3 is TGCGCCAGCAGCCGAATGATTCCGGGACTAGCGGGTAATTACAATGAGCAGTTCTTC. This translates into CASSRMIPGLAGNYNEQFF.

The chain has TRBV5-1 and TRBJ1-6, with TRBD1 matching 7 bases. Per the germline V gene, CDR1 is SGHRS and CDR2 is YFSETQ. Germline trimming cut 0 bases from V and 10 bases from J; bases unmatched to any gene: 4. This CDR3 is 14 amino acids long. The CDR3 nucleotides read TGCGCCAGCAGCTTGGACTTGGGACAGTCACCCCTCCACTTT. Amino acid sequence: CASSLDLGQSPLHF.

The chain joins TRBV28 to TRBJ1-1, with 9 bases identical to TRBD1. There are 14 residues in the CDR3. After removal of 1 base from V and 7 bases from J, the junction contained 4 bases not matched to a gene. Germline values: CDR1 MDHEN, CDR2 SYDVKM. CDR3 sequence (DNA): TGTGCCAGCAGTTTATTACAGGGGGCTGATGAAGCTTTCTTT. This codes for CASSLLQGADEAFF.

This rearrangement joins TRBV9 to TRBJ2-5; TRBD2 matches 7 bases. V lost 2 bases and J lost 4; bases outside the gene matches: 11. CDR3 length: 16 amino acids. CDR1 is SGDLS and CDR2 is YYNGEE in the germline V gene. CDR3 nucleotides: TGTGCCAGCAGCGTGAGACCGGGACTAAGCGGAGAGACCCAGTACTTC. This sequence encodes CASSVRPGLSGETQYF.

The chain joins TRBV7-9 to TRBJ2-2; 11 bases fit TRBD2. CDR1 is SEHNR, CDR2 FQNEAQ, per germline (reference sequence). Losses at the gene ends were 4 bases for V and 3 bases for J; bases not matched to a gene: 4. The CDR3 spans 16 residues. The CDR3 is CASSSGLAAYTGELFF. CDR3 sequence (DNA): TGTGCCAGCAGCTCGGGACTAGCGGCCTACACCGGGGAGCTGTTTTTT.

CDR3 DNA: TGTGCCAGCAGTTCCCTGGGCCAGCGGGAGGCCTGGGAGGCCAAAAACATTCAGTACTTC. Protein sequence: CASSSLGQREAWEAKNIQYF. The chain uses TRBV2 and TRBJ2-4, with 9 bases that match TRBD2. From germline, CDR1 is SNHLY and CDR2 FYNNEI. The CDR3 sequence is 20 residues long. The V gene end was trimmed by 5 bases and the J gene end by 1 base; junction bases not matched to a gene: 18.

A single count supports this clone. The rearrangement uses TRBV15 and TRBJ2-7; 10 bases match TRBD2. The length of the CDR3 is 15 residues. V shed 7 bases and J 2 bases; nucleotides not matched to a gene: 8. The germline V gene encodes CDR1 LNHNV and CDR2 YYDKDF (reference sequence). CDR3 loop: CATKFASGGPYEQYF. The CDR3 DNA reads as TGTGCCACCAAGTTCGCTAGCGGGGGACCCTACGAGCAGTACTTC.

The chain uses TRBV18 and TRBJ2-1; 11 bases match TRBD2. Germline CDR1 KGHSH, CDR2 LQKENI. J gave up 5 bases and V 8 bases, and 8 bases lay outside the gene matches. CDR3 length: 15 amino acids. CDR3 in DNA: TGTGCCAGCAGAACTAGCGGGAGTAGGGACAATGAGCAGTTCTTC. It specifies CASRTSGSRDNEQFF.

CDR3 sequence: CASSVTDEQYF. CDR3 coding DNA: TGCGCCAGCAGCGTGACTGACGAGCAGTACTTC. This chain joins TRBV4-3 and TRBJ2-7; D unclear. The CDR3 extends over 11 amino acids. The germline gives CDR1 LGHNA, CDR2 YSLEER. V was pared by 5 bases and J by 5 bases, with 7 bases between.

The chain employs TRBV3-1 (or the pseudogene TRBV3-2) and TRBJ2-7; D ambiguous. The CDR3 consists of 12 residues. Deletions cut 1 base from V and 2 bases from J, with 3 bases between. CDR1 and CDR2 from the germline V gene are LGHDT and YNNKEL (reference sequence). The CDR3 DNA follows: TGTGCCAGCAGCCAAGGTACCTACGAGCAGTACTTC. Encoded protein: CASSQGTYEQYF.

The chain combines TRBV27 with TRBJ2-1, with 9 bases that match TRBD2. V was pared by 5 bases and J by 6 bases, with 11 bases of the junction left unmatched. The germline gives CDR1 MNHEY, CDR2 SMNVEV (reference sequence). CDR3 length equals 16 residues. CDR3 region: CASSPPTSGRFNEQFF. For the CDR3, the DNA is TGTGCCAGCAGTCCCCCGACTAGCGGACGGTTCAATGAGCAGTTCTTC.

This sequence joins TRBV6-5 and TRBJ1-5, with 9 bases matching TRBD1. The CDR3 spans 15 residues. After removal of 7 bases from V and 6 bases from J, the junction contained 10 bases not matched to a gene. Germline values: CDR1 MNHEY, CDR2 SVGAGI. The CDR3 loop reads CASNKQGAVPQPQHF. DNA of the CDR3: TGTGCCAGCAATAAACAGGGGGCTGTTCCTCAGCCCCAGCATTTT.

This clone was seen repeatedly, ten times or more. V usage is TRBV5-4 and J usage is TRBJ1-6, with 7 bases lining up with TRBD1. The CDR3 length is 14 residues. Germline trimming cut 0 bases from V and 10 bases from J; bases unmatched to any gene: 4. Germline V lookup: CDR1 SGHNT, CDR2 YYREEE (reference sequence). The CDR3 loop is CASSLGQGFSPLHF. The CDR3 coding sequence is TGTGCCAGCAGCTTGGGACAGGGATTCTCACCCCTCCACTTT.

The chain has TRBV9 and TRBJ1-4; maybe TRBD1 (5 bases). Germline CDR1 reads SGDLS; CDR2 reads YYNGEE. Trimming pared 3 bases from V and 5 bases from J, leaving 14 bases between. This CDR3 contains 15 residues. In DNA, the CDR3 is TGTGCCAGCAGCGCAATAACAGGTGGCAATGAAAAACTGTTTTTT. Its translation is CASSAITGGNEKLFF.

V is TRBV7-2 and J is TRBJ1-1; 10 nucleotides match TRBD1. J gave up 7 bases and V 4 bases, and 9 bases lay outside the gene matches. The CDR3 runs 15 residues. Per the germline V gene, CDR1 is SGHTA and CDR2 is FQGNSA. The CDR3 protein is CASSSGTGVQGEAFF. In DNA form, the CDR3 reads TGTGCCAGCAGCTCGGGGACAGGGGTTCAGGGTGAAGCTTTCTTT.

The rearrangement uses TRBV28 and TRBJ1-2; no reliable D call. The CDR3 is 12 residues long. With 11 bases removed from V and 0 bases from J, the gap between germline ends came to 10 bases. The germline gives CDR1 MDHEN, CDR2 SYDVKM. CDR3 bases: TGTGCCGGAGAGGCACCTAACTATGGCTACACCTTC. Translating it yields CAGEAPNYGYTF.

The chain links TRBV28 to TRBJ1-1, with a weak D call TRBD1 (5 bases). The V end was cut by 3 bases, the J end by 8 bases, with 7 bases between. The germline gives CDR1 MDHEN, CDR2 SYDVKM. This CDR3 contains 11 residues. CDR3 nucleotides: TGTGCCAGCAGTTTGGAGGGGGAAGCTTTCTTT. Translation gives CASSLEGEAFF.